This T cell receptor beta chain was profiled in a study of T-cell memory formation after mild COVID-19. J gave up 5 bases and V 8 bases, and 7 bases lay outside the gene matches. This CDR3 comprises 13 residues. Germline lookup yields CDR1 SNHLY and CDR2 FYNNEI. This clonotype has a count of ten or more. The antigen is not known. Study-level results: Pre-infection memory held some responding clones, suggesting pre-existing cross-reactive T cells responded. A second wave expanding day 15 to 37 was CD4+-biased; contracting clones were balanced.

After 5'RACE with constant-segment primers, TCR alpha and TCR beta cDNA libraries carrying sample barcodes and UMIs were obtained. TCRdb re-called the 5' RACE reads with MiXCR, one entry per CDR3 protein. This table has roughly 170,000 distinct CDR3 sequences, about 18% appearing once. The V call is TRBV2, the J call TRBJ2-5; 8 bases are a match to TRBD2. The receptor was isolated from a man aged 18-30 years who had mild COVID-19 (a few samples of this study predate the infection). Cell type and time point are not known. The sample comprised PBMCs or a T cell subset sorted from them (not recorded which). This chain's CDR3 is CASGDSGAETQYF. The CDR3 DNA is TGTGCCAGCGGAGATAGCGGGGCGGAGACCCAGTACTTC.